Listed below are T cell receptor beta chains from one sample, sequenced in a study of blood T cell repertoires in COVID-19. The table came from immunoSEQ multiplex PCR; TCRdb's copy has only in-frame clones and leaves some out. The repertoire holds some 170,000 clones, 84% seen once, with about 16% in the top ten. Specimen: PBMCs or T cells enriched from blood (not recorded which). All receptors derive from a man over 45 who had recovered from COVID-19. Each CDR3 is given with its conserved first and last residue. D genes are given only for firm matches. Not all rows give a size; the values are once, few, many and, for expanded clones, a class.

j_call,clone_size,cdr3_length,v_call,d_call,cdr3_nt,cdr3_aa
TRBJ1-1,-,13,TRBV29-1,-,TGCAGCGGGAGTAGGGAGATGGGCACTGAAGCTTTCTTT,CSGSREMGTEAFF
TRBJ1-5,-,16,TRBV28,TRBD1,TGTGCCAGCAGTGACAGGGGCGTTAGTGCCAATCAGCCCCAGCATTTT,CASSDRGVSANQPQHF
TRBJ1-1,-,17,TRBV19,-,TGTGCCAGTAGTGTTAGCGGGCGCCGAATCGGAGGTACTGAAGCTTTCTTT,CASSVSGRRIGGTEAFF
TRBJ1-1,-,15,TRBV6-6,-,TGTGCCAGCAGTTACTCGGGAGAGGTGAACACTGAAGCTTTCTTT,CASSYSGEVNTEAFF
TRBJ2-2,-,13,TRBV19,-,TGTGCCAGTAGCCAGGGGCCCACCGGGGAGCTGTTTTTT,CASSQGPTGELFF
TRBJ2-7,once,14,TRBV19,-,TGTGCCAGTAGTAATTCAGGGTCTGAGTACGAGCAGTACTTC,CASSNSGSEYEQYF
TRBJ2-7,-,11,TRBV3-1/TRBV3-2,-,TGTGCCAGCGCTCAGGCCTACGAGCAGTACTTC,CASAQAYEQYF
TRBJ1-2,-,11,TRBV29-1,TRBD1,TGCAGCGGACAGGGGGACTATGGCTACACCTTC,CSGQGDYGYTF
TRBJ2-5,-,16,TRBV9,TRBD2,TGTGCCAGCAGCCCCACTAGCGGGGGGGCCTGGGAGACCCAGTACTTC,CASSPTSGGAWETQYF
TRBJ1-1,-,15,TRBV9,-,TGTGCCAGCAGCCCCAGCGTCTACATGAACACTGAAGCTTTCTTT,CASSPSVYMNTEAFF
TRBJ1-3,-,14,TRBV7-6,-,TGTGCCAGCGCGGAAGGTCCAGGGGGAAACACCATATATTTT,CASAEGPGGNTIYF
TRBJ2-7,once,11,TRBV6-2/TRBV6-3,-,TGTGCCAGCAGTTTTACAGGCGAGCAGTACTTC,CASSFTGEQYF
TRBJ1-4,-,13,TRBV12-3/TRBV12-4,-,TGTGCCAGCAGGGCAGGGATCAATGAAAAACTGTTTTTT,CASRAGINEKLFF
TRBJ1-2,-,12,TRBV6-5,TRBD1,TGTGCCAGCAGGACAGGGGGGATTGGCTACACCTTC,CASRTGGIGYTF
TRBJ1-5,few,16,TRBV12-5,TRBD1,TGTGCTAGTGGACCTACAGGGGTGGGGGGCAATCAGCCCCAGCATTTT,CASGPTGVGGNQPQHF
TRBJ1-5,-,16,TRBV4-1,-,TGCGCCAGCAGCCAAGTCCAGGCCCAGAATAAGCAGCCCCAGCATTTT,CASSQVQAQNKQPQHF
TRBJ1-4,-,15,TRBV18,TRBD1,TGTGCCAGCTCACCCTCCGGGACAGGCGGAGAAAAACTGTTTTTT,CASSPSGTGGEKLFF
TRBJ1-1,-,14,TRBV29-1,-,TGCAGCGTTGGAACGACAGTCGTGAACACTGAAGCTTTCTTT,CSVGTTVVNTEAFF
TRBJ1-5,-,14,TRBV10-2,TRBD1,TGCGCCAGCAGTACCGGGACAGCCTATCAGCCCCAGCATTTT,CASSTGTAYQPQHF
TRBJ1-6,-,18,TRBV7-6,-,TGTGCCAGCTTACTTAGATCGGACAAGAGCTCCTATAATTCACCCCTCCACTTT,CASLLRSDKSSYNSPLHF
TRBJ1-6,once,12,TRBV20-1,-,TGCAGTGCTAGTCTGAGGAGTTCACCCCTCCACTTT,CSASLRSSPLHF
TRBJ2-3,-,15,TRBV4-1,-,TGCGCCAGCAGCCTAACAGGCGGGGCCATAGATACGCAGTATTTT,CASSLTGGAIDTQYF
TRBJ2-7,-,11,TRBV27,-,TGTGCCGCCGGCTACGCGGGGGAGCAGTACTTC,CAAGYAGEQYF
TRBJ1-5,-,15,TRBV6-5,-,TGTGCCAGCAGTATTTTATCCAGGGGTCAACGGCCCCAGCATTTT,CASSILSRGQRPQHF
TRBJ1-3,-,13,TRBV29-1,-,TGCAGCGTTGAAATCGAGTCTGGAAACACCATATATTTT,CSVEIESGNTIYF
TRBJ1-2,-,13,TRBV5-1,-,TGCGCCAGCACCTCGGACAGAGACTATGGCTACACCTTC,CASTSDRDYGYTF
TRBJ1-6,many,13,TRBV6-5,-,TGTGCCAGCAGGGACAGACGAAATTCACCCCTCCACTTT,CASRDRRNSPLHF
TRBJ1-4,few,17,TRBV15,-,TGTGCCACCAGCAGAGATACTTCAGGGAGGGTTAATGAAAAACTGTTTTTT,CATSRDTSGRVNEKLFF
TRBJ1-6,-,16,TRBV2,-,TGTGCCAGCAGCGTTGACAGGAGCTCCTATAATTCACCCCTCCACTTT,CASSVDRSSYNSPLHF
TRBJ1-4,-,15,TRBV5-1,-,TGCGCCAGCAGCTTGGCGACAGCAACTAATGAAAAACTGTTTTTT,CASSLATATNEKLFF
TRBJ2-5,-,18,TRBV6-6,TRBD2,TGTGCCAGCAGTCCCTGCCGGGGGGGCTGGTGTACGCTTGAGACCCAGTACTTC,CASSPCRGGWCTLETQYF
TRBJ1-1,-,14,TRBV5-1,-,TGCGCCAGCAGCTCGGACAGCCCGGGCACTGAAGCTTTCTTT,CASSSDSPGTEAFF
TRBJ1-2,once,15,TRBV2,TRBD1,TGTGCCAGCAGTCCTACCTCGACAGGGACCTATGGCTACACCTTC,CASSPTSTGTYGYTF
TRBJ1-2,-,13,TRBV6-5,TRBD1,TGTGCCAGTAAACCGGGACAGGGGTTAGGCTACACCTTC,CASKPGQGLGYTF
TRBJ2-7,-,15,TRBV4-1,-,TGCGCCAGCAGCCAAGACCCAGGCCAGACCTACGAGCAGTACTTC,CASSQDPGQTYEQYF
TRBJ2-7,once,14,TRBV28,TRBD2,TGTGCCAGCACCCTAACGGGGGGGGTCTACGAGCAGTACTTC,CASTLTGGVYEQYF
TRBJ2-7,-,15,TRBV19,-,TGTGCCAGTAGCCAATTGCGGGGCAGAATAACGGAGCAGTACTTC,CASSQLRGRITEQYF
TRBJ2-5,-,14,TRBV2,-,TGTGCCAGCAGTGAAGCGCGGTGGGAGCTGACCCAGTACTTC,CASSEARWELTQYF
TRBJ1-3,-,18,TRBV7-2,-,TGTGCCAGCAGCTTAGGGCCGACAGGAGGAAGTACTGGAAACACCATATATTTT,CASSLGPTGGSTGNTIYF
TRBJ1-2,-,17,TRBV9,-,TGTGCCAGCAGCGTTTCCTCAGCGGGAATACAGTTCTATGGCTACACCTTC,CASSVSSAGIQFYGYTF
TRBJ1-2,-,15,TRBV19,TRBD1,TGTGCCAGTAGCGCGCTGGGACAGGGATTACATGGCTACACCTTC,CASSALGQGLHGYTF
TRBJ1-6,-,12,TRBV27,-,TGTGCCAGCAGTTTAAGGGGCTTACCCCTCCACTTT,CASSLRGLPLHF
TRBJ2-1,-,17,TRBV15,-,TGTGCCACCAGCAGAGTTCTAGGGGGAGGGCGGGGGCATGAGCAGTTCTTC,CATSRVLGGGRGHEQFF
TRBJ1-1,-,15,TRBV19,TRBD1,TGTGCCAGTAGGGGGACAGGGGGCTCGAACACTGAAGCTTTCTTT,CASRGTGGSNTEAFF
TRBJ1-6,once,14,TRBV7-8,-,TGTGCCAGCAGCTTAGAATCCGTTAATTCACCCCTCCACTTT,CASSLESVNSPLHF
TRBJ1-2,-,14,TRBV19,TRBD1,TGTGCCAGTAGTATTAACAGGGGGCCGATTGGCTACACCTTC,CASSINRGPIGYTF